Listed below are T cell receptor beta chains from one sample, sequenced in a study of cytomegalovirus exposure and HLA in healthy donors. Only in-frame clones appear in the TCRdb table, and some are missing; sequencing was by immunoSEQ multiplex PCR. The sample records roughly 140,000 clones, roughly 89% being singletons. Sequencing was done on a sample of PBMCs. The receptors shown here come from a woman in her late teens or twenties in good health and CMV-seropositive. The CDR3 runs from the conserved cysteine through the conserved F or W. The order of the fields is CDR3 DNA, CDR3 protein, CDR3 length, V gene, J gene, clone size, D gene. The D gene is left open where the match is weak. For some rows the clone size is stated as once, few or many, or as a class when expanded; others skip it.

cdr3_nt: TGTGCCAGCAGTCTAATGGGGACAGGGAAGGGTCAGCCCCAGCATTTT; cdr3_aa: CASSLMGTGKGQPQHF; cdr3_length: 16; v_call: TRBV28; j_call: TRBJ1-5; clone_size: .; d_call: TRBD1
cdr3_nt: TGTGCCAGCTCACCACCGGGGCAGGGGGCGTACGAGCAGTACTTC; cdr3_aa: CASSPPGQGAYEQYF; cdr3_length: 15; v_call: TRBV18; j_call: TRBJ2-7; clone_size: .; d_call: TRBD1
cdr3_nt: TGTGCCAGCTCCCCCCTCGGCGGGTGGGGGAACACTGAAGCTTTCTTT; cdr3_aa: CASSPLGGWGNTEAFF; cdr3_length: 16; v_call: TRBV18; j_call: TRBJ1-1; clone_size: .; d_call: .
cdr3_nt: TGCGCCAGCAGCCCAGGGGGGACAGGGTCCACCGGGGAGCTGTTTTTT; cdr3_aa: CASSPGGTGSTGELFF; cdr3_length: 16; v_call: TRBV10-2; j_call: TRBJ2-2; clone_size: once; d_call: TRBD1
cdr3_nt: TGTGCCAGCAGTGTTCTGGGACAGAGAAACACCATATATTTT; cdr3_aa: CASSVLGQRNTIYF; cdr3_length: 14; v_call: TRBV28; j_call: TRBJ1-3; clone_size: .; d_call: TRBD1
cdr3_nt: TGTGCCAGCAAATCCGGCCTCCAGACTAAAGCTTTCTTT; cdr3_aa: CASKSGLQTKAFF; cdr3_length: 13; v_call: TRBV27; j_call: TRBJ1-1; clone_size: few; d_call: .
cdr3_nt: TGTGCCAGCAGTCCTCTAGCGGGAGCTCCCGGGGAGCTGTTTTTT; cdr3_aa: CASSPLAGAPGELFF; cdr3_length: 15; v_call: TRBV6-1; j_call: TRBJ2-2; clone_size: .; d_call: TRBD2
cdr3_nt: TGCAGCGTGGACAGGGGCAGCACAGATACGCAGTATTTT; cdr3_aa: CSVDRGSTDTQYF; cdr3_length: 13; v_call: TRBV29-1; j_call: TRBJ2-3; clone_size: .; d_call: TRBD1
cdr3_nt: TGTGCCAGCAGCGAGAGGACAGGGAACACTGAAGCTTTCTTT; cdr3_aa: CASSERTGNTEAFF; cdr3_length: 14; v_call: TRBV7-2; j_call: TRBJ1-1; clone_size: .; d_call: TRBD1
cdr3_nt: TGTGCGGGGGGTTCAAATCAGCCCCAGCATTTT; cdr3_aa: CAGGSNQPQHF; cdr3_length: 11; v_call: TRBV19; j_call: TRBJ1-5; clone_size: .; d_call: .
cdr3_nt: TGTGCCATCAGTGATCCGAGGGGTGACAGGGGAGTTAGGGAGCAGTTCTTC; cdr3_aa: CAISDPRGDRGVREQFF; cdr3_length: 17; v_call: TRBV10-3; j_call: TRBJ2-1; clone_size: once; d_call: TRBD1
cdr3_nt: TGTGCCAGCAGCATCCCCAGTTCCTACGAGCAGTACTTC; cdr3_aa: CASSIPSSYEQYF; cdr3_length: 13; v_call: TRBV11-3; j_call: TRBJ2-7; clone_size: .; d_call: .
cdr3_nt: TGTGCCAGCAGCCCTCAGGAGGCCTCTGGCTACACCTTC; cdr3_aa: CASSPQEASGYTF; cdr3_length: 13; v_call: TRBV11-3; j_call: TRBJ1-2; clone_size: .; d_call: .
cdr3_nt: TGCGCCAGCAGCTCTGGGACAGGCTCGAACACCGGGGAGCTGTTTTTT; cdr3_aa: CASSSGTGSNTGELFF; cdr3_length: 16; v_call: TRBV5-1; j_call: TRBJ2-2; clone_size: .; d_call: TRBD1
cdr3_nt: TGTGCCAGCAGCCAAGGACTCAGCTATGGCTACACCTTC; cdr3_aa: CASSQGLSYGYTF; cdr3_length: 13; v_call: TRBV14; j_call: TRBJ1-2; clone_size: once; d_call: .
cdr3_nt: TGTGCCAGCTCACCACACGGAGATACGCAGTATTTT; cdr3_aa: CASSPHGDTQYF; cdr3_length: 12; v_call: TRBV18; j_call: TRBJ2-3; clone_size: .; d_call: .
cdr3_nt: TGTGCCAGCAGTCGCTGGACTAGCGGGAGGGCCCTCCCCGGGGAGCTGTTTTTT; cdr3_aa: CASSRWTSGRALPGELFF; cdr3_length: 18; v_call: TRBV7-2; j_call: TRBJ2-2; clone_size: .; d_call: TRBD2
cdr3_nt: TGCAGCGTCCGACAGGGAGGACAGCCCCAGCATTTT; cdr3_aa: CSVRQGGQPQHF; cdr3_length: 12; v_call: TRBV29-1; j_call: TRBJ1-5; clone_size: .; d_call: TRBD1
cdr3_nt: TGCGCCAGCAGCTCCCCGGATGGCTACACCTTC; cdr3_aa: CASSSPDGYTF; cdr3_length: 11; v_call: TRBV5-1; j_call: TRBJ1-2; clone_size: .; d_call: .
cdr3_nt: TGTGCCAGCAGCTTGGGAAGGGGCAACTCTGGAAACACCATATATTTT; cdr3_aa: CASSLGRGNSGNTIYF; cdr3_length: 16; v_call: TRBV7-2; j_call: TRBJ1-3; clone_size: .; d_call: .
cdr3_nt: TGTGCCATCAGTGACAGGGGGACAGGTTCCTACGAGCAGTACTTC; cdr3_aa: CAISDRGTGSYEQYF; cdr3_length: 15; v_call: TRBV10-3; j_call: TRBJ2-7; clone_size: .; d_call: TRBD1
cdr3_nt: TGCGCCAGCAGTGGGGGGACTAGCCGGTCCTGGAAGACCCAGTACTTC; cdr3_aa: CASSGGTSRSWKTQYF; cdr3_length: 16; v_call: TRBV10-1; j_call: TRBJ2-5; clone_size: .; d_call: TRBD2
cdr3_nt: TGTGCCAGTACCTTGGACAGGGCTGCTTTCTTT; cdr3_aa: CASTLDRAAFF; cdr3_length: 11; v_call: TRBV19; j_call: TRBJ1-1; clone_size: .; d_call: TRBD1
cdr3_nt: TGTGCCTGGAGCCCCGGGGACTATGGCTACACCTTC; cdr3_aa: CAWSPGDYGYTF; cdr3_length: 12; v_call: TRBV30; j_call: TRBJ1-2; clone_size: .; d_call: .
cdr3_nt: TGTGCCAGCAGCTACCCATTAACCAATGAGCAGTTCTTC; cdr3_aa: CASSYPLTNEQFF; cdr3_length: 13; v_call: TRBV28; j_call: TRBJ2-1; clone_size: .; d_call: .
cdr3_nt: TGTGCCAGCTCACCTCCCGGGACCTACGAGCAGTACTTC; cdr3_aa: CASSPPGTYEQYF; cdr3_length: 13; v_call: TRBV18; j_call: TRBJ2-7; clone_size: .; d_call: .
cdr3_nt: TGTGCCAGTAGAATCAGGGGTGATCAGCCCCAGCATTTT; cdr3_aa: CASRIRGDQPQHF; cdr3_length: 13; v_call: TRBV19; j_call: TRBJ1-5; clone_size: once; d_call: .
cdr3_nt: TGTGCCAGCAGTGGACAGGGGCTAGGTCAGCCCCAGCATTTT; cdr3_aa: CASSGQGLGQPQHF; cdr3_length: 14; v_call: TRBV2; j_call: TRBJ1-5; clone_size: .; d_call: TRBD1
cdr3_nt: TGTGCCAGCAGTTACGCCCTAGCGGGCTCCTACGAGCAGTACTTC; cdr3_aa: CASSYALAGSYEQYF; cdr3_length: 15; v_call: TRBV6-5; j_call: TRBJ2-7; clone_size: .; d_call: TRBD2
cdr3_nt: TGCGCCAGCAGCCAAGATGCCCTAGCGGGAGCGTCCACCGGGGAGCTGTTTTTT; cdr3_aa: CASSQDALAGASTGELFF; cdr3_length: 18; v_call: TRBV4-3; j_call: TRBJ2-2; clone_size: .; d_call: TRBD2
cdr3_nt: TGTGCCATCAGTGAGTCGGCGGGAGTCTCCTACAATGAGCAGTTCTTC; cdr3_aa: CAISESAGVSYNEQFF; cdr3_length: 16; v_call: TRBV10-3; j_call: TRBJ2-1; clone_size: .; d_call: TRBD2
cdr3_nt: TGTGCCAGCAGTTACCTTCAGGGTCGGGACACTGAAGCTTTCTTT; cdr3_aa: CASSYLQGRDTEAFF; cdr3_length: 15; v_call: TRBV6-6; j_call: TRBJ1-1; clone_size: once; d_call: .
cdr3_nt: TGTGCCAGCAGTCCTCGGACTAGGGGCTACAATGAGCAGTTCTTC; cdr3_aa: CASSPRTRGYNEQFF; cdr3_length: 15; v_call: TRBV6-5; j_call: TRBJ2-1; clone_size: .; d_call: TRBD2
cdr3_nt: TGTGCCAGCAGCTTAAGGGGAAACGAGCAGTACTTC; cdr3_aa: CASSLRGNEQYF; cdr3_length: 12; v_call: TRBV11-1; j_call: TRBJ2-7; clone_size: .; d_call: .
cdr3_nt: TGCGCCAGCAGCTTGGAAGGGAGGGAAGGGAAACTGTTTTTT; cdr3_aa: CASSLEGREGKLFF; cdr3_length: 14; v_call: TRBV5-1; j_call: TRBJ1-4; clone_size: few; d_call: .
cdr3_nt: TGTGCCAGCAGCGGGCCGGGAGGGACCAGCACCGGGGAGCTGTTTTTT; cdr3_aa: CASSGPGGTSTGELFF; cdr3_length: 16; v_call: TRBV11-2; j_call: TRBJ2-2; clone_size: .; d_call: TRBD2
cdr3_nt: TGTGCCAGCAGTGAACCCAGGACAGGGGGCTTAGTTGGAAATCAGCCCCAGCATTTT; cdr3_aa: CASSEPRTGGLVGNQPQHF; cdr3_length: 19; v_call: TRBV2; j_call: TRBJ1-5; clone_size: .; d_call: TRBD1
cdr3_nt: TGTGCCAGCAGTAGATCGACAGGGTCGGTTAGTGGCTACACCTTC; cdr3_aa: CASSRSTGSVSGYTF; cdr3_length: 15; v_call: TRBV6-5; j_call: TRBJ1-2; clone_size: .; d_call: TRBD1
cdr3_nt: TGTGCCAGCAGCTTAGAGGCGGGAGCCTCCTACGAGCAGTACTTC; cdr3_aa: CASSLEAGASYEQYF; cdr3_length: 15; v_call: TRBV7-2; j_call: TRBJ2-7; clone_size: .; d_call: TRBD2
cdr3_nt: TGTGCCGCAAATCACCACCCCCGGGACAGGGGGCTTGTGTACACTGAAGCTTTCTTT; cdr3_aa: CAANHHPRDRGLVYTEAFF; cdr3_length: 19; v_call: TRBV30; j_call: TRBJ1-1; clone_size: once; d_call: TRBD1
cdr3_nt: TGTGCCAGCAGCTTTCGAAGAGCTGCCTACAATGAGCAGTTCTTC; cdr3_aa: CASSFRRAAYNEQFF; cdr3_length: 15; v_call: TRBV7-3; j_call: TRBJ2-1; clone_size: .; d_call: .
cdr3_nt: TGTGCCAGCAGCCCGACGGGGTCCGGGGAGCTGTTTTTT; cdr3_aa: CASSPTGSGELFF; cdr3_length: 13; v_call: TRBV5-7; j_call: TRBJ2-2; clone_size: .; d_call: .